This T cell receptor beta chain was recovered during a study of OX40 agonist ivuxolimab in advanced cancers. For the study at large: An agonistic human IgG2 monoclonal antibody against OX40 (CD134) was given. Study-wide results and limits: Which antigen the expanded peripheral T cells recognized is unknown.

This table comes from immunoSEQ multiplex PCR, and its TCRdb copy is limited to in-frame clones, with some not included. The sample yields tens of thousands of clones, roughly 89% seen once. V shed 3 bases and J shed 1 base, with 6 bases lying between them. Per the germline V gene, CDR1 is SGHTA and CDR2 is FQGTGA. This CDR3 spans 13 amino acids. About this clone: What it binds is unknown.

Sequencing was performed on CD4+ or CD8+ T cells sorted from blood, taken in a trial of the OX40 agonist ivuxolimab. This receptor was obtained from an adult with an advanced solid tumor such as melanoma, head and neck, liver or kidney cancer. V gene TRBV7-3 combines with J gene TRBJ1-1, with no clear D. CDR3: CASSFLENTEAFF. The CDR3 DNA reads as TGTGCCAGCAGCTTCTTGGAGAACACTGAAGCTTTCTTT.